Listed below are T cell receptor beta chains from one sample, sequenced in a study of metastatic and nonmetastatic thyroid tumors. TCRdb re-clonotyped the PCR reads via MiXCR. The sample lists roughly 19,000 clones; approximately 22% were seen once. Sequencing was done on a sample of tumor tissue. These receptors all come from a male donor with papillary thyroid cancer or a benign thyroid nodule (not recorded which). Some clones in this sample may be carry-over from other donors' samples. The CDR3 runs from the conserved cysteine through the conserved F or W. The D gene is left open where the match is weak. The size field is filled for only some rows; it gives once, few, many or a size class.

NA,TRBV28,TRBJ1-1,many,14,CASNRDSLNTEAFF,TGTGCCAGCAACCGTGACAGCCTGAACACTGAAGCTTTCTTT
NA,TRBV27,TRBJ1-2,many,14,CASSQTGPLGGYTF,TGTGCCAGCAGCCAGACAGGACCCTTGGGTGGCTACACCTTC
TRBD2,TRBV6-2/TRBV6-3,TRBJ2-1,many,17,CASSYILSGNSYNEQFF,TGTGCCAGCAGTTACATTTTGAGCGGGAACTCCTACAATGAGCAGTTCTTC
NA,TRBV5-1,TRBJ2-7,NA,14,CASSLAGRADEQYF,TGCGCCAGCAGCTTGGCCGGCAGGGCCGACGAGCAGTACTTC
NA,TRBV12-5,TRBJ2-1,many,14,CASGLGGEDNEQFF,TGTGCTAGTGGTTTGGGCGGGGAAGACAATGAGCAGTTCTTC
NA,TRBV7-9,TRBJ1-5,many,13,CASSLLADQPQHF,TGTGCCAGCAGCTTATTAGCTGATCAGCCCCAGCATTTT
NA,TRBV15,TRBJ1-6,NA,16,CATSSDRALRSSPLHF,TGTGCCACCAGCAGCGACCGGGCCCTCCGGAGTTCACCCCTCCACTTT
NA,TRBV7-2,TRBJ2-2,many,14,CASSSTGNTGELFF,TGTGCCAGCAGTTCCACGGGGAACACCGGGGAGCTGTTTTTT
TRBD2,TRBV9,TRBJ2-1,many,16,CASSVAAGASYNEQFF,TGTGCCAGCAGCGTAGCTGCGGGAGCTTCCTACAATGAGCAGTTCTTC
TRBD1,TRBV19,TRBJ1-1,many,16,CASSQGQGKVRTEAFF,TGTGCCAGTAGTCAGGGACAGGGCAAAGTTCGGACTGAAGCTTTCTTT
TRBD1,TRBV19,TRBJ2-7,medium-sized,13,CASSRDRVSEQYF,TGTGCCAGTAGCCGGGACAGGGTTTCCGAGCAGTACTTC
NA,TRBV11-3,TRBJ1-3,many,15,CASSLLSVSGNTIYF,TGTGCCAGCAGCTTACTCAGCGTCTCTGGAAACACCATATATTTT
NA,TRBV28,TRBJ1-2,many,13,CASRKGRDYGYTF,TGTGCCAGCAGAAAGGGGAGGGACTATGGCTACACCTTC
NA,TRBV10-3,TRBJ2-7,medium-sized,13,CAISETLANEQYF,TGTGCCATCAGTGAGACTCTAGCTAACGAGCAGTACTTC
NA,TRBV29-1,TRBJ2-7,many,16,CSVALLAAKSSYEQYF,TGCAGCGTCGCCTTATTAGCGGCCAAATCATCCTACGAGCAGTACTTC
NA,TRBV4-2,TRBJ1-5,many,15,CASSQEWEALGTQHF,TGTGCCAGCAGCCAAGAGTGGGAGGCTCTGGGGACCCAGCATTTT
NA,TRBV30,TRBJ1-5,many,13,CAWSVRANQPQHF,TGTGCCTGGAGTGTACGGGCCAATCAGCCCCAGCATTTT
TRBD1,TRBV20-1,TRBJ1-5,many,14,CSAVDRGKIQPQHF,TGCAGTGCTGTGGACAGGGGCAAGATTCAGCCCCAGCATTTT
NA,TRBV19,TRBJ1-2,many,12,CASSSRQYGYTF,TGTGCCAGTAGTTCCAGACAGTACGGCTACACCTTC
NA,TRBV27,TRBJ1-2,few,13,CASSPGGGGGYTF,TGTGCCAGCAGCCCTGGGGGGGGCGGTGGCTACACCTTC
NA,TRBV30,TRBJ2-5,many,13,CAWSVSSWETQYF,TGTGCCTGGAGTGTATCGAGTTGGGAGACCCAGTACTTC
NA,TRBV15,TRBJ1-6,many,15,CATSRDGGYNSPLHF,TGTGCCACCAGCAGAGATGGGGGATATAATTCACCCCTCCACTTT
NA,TRBV18,TRBJ2-7,NA,14,CASSPKQGPYEQYF,TGTGCCAGCTCGCCTAAACAGGGCCCCTACGAGCAGTACTTC
NA,TRBV28,TRBJ1-1,medium-sized,16,CASTDGRVLRNTEAFF,TGTGCCAGCACCGATGGTAGGGTATTGAGGAACACTGAAGCTTTCTTT
NA,TRBV11-3,TRBJ2-7,NA,14,CATSVDSYSYEQYF,TGTGCCACCAGCGTGGACAGTTATTCCTACGAGCAGTACTTC
TRBD1,TRBV7-3,TRBJ1-4,NA,16,CASSLDGTGSNEKLFF,TGTGCCAGCAGCTTAGATGGGACAGGGTCTAATGAAAAACTGTTTTTT
NA,TRBV19,TRBJ2-7,many,14,CASSIDRRSYEQYF,TGTGCCAGTAGTATAGATCGACGCTCCTACGAGCAGTACTTC
NA,TRBV7-8,TRBJ1-5,many,16,CASSPHAGSGFQPQHF,TGTGCCAGCAGCCCACACGCGGGGAGTGGATTTCAGCCCCAGCATTTT
NA,TRBV10-3,TRBJ1-5,medium-sized,12,CAIIQGHQPQHF,TGTGCCATCATTCAGGGGCACCAGCCCCAGCATTTT
NA,TRBV20-1,TRBJ2-7,many,12,CSAGSVAYEQYF,TGCAGTGCTGGCAGCGTGGCCTACGAGCAGTACTTC
TRBD1,TRBV4-1,TRBJ1-4,NA,17,CASRQDFSIQGREKLFF,TGCGCCAGCAGACAAGACTTCAGCATACAGGGGCGAGAAAAACTGTTTTTT
NA,TRBV28,TRBJ1-4,many,17,CASSFRGMGGTNEKLFF,TGTGCCAGCAGTTTCCGCGGGATGGGAGGAACTAATGAAAAACTGTTTTTT
TRBD1,TRBV24-1,TRBJ1-5,many,14,CATSDSDRGQPQHF,TGTGCCACCAGTGATTCAGACAGGGGTCAGCCCCAGCATTTT
TRBD1,TRBV9,TRBJ2-7,many,14,CASSASGGHDEQYF,TGTGCCAGCAGTGCCTCAGGGGGCCACGACGAGCAGTACTTC
TRBD2,TRBV9,TRBJ2-1,medium-sized,15,CASSRSGLNYNEQFF,TGTGCCAGCAGCCGTAGCGGGTTAAACTACAATGAGCAGTTCTTC
TRBD2,TRBV27,TRBJ2-1,medium-sized,16,CASSLMVASGSLEQFF,TGTGCCAGCAGTTTAATGGTGGCTAGCGGTAGTCTTGAGCAGTTCTTC
NA,TRBV28,TRBJ1-6,few,16,CASSFSGGRGNSPLHF,TGTGCCAGCAGTTTTAGCGGGGGGCGAGGAAATTCACCCCTCCACTTT